The source of this T cell receptor beta chain is a study of blood T cell repertoires in COVID-19. CDR3 size: 11 residues. Germline-derived CDR1 and CDR2 are SGHTA and FQGNSA. Deletions cut 3 bases from V and 7 bases from J, with 4 bases between. Assignment of participants to cohorts was predicated upon participant-reported clinical history. What the recovered Cohort 3 donors had was two negative PCRs, clearance, or symptom resolution. This clone has a single count. As originally analysed: From reference gene primer amplification, estimates of nucleated cell counts were derived. Assay: immunoSEQ multiplex PCR; the TCRdb copy retains only in-frame clones and omits some. V, J and clone size reflect that table, while D and trimming were determined from the DNA. The table records around 300,000 clones, roughly 86% of them present only once.

V gene TRBV7-2 combines with J gene TRBJ2-1; D is unclear. This TCR was recovered from a woman between 18 and 29 years old who had recovered from COVID-19. Material for sequencing was PBMCs or T cells enriched from blood (not recorded which). The chain's CDR3 is CASSFLNEQFF. In DNA form, the CDR3 reads TGTGCCAGCAGCTTTCTTAATGAGCAGTTCTTC.